The 26 T cell receptor beta chains below come from one sample, sequenced in a study of CD8+ T cells in alopecia areata. Extraction of RNA preceded its reverse transcription into cDNA, which served as the sequencing template. The repertoire was sequenced with immunoSEQ multiplex PCR; TCRdb's copy has only in-frame clones and lacks some. The sample shows 140,000 to 150,000 clones, over 45% of them seen only once. Sequenced: CD4+ T cells sorted from blood. Source of these receptors: a human donor with alopecia areata.

The chain recombines TRBV7-6 with TRBJ2-7, with 10 positions matching TRBD1. The ends lost 4 bases at V and 1 base at J; junction bases unmatched: 7. CDR3 length: 16 amino acids. Germline CDR1 reads SGHVS; CDR2 reads FNYEAQ. The CDR3 spells CASSSLTGGGSYEQYF. The CDR3 DNA sequence: TGTGCCAGCAGCTCCCTGACAGGGGGCGGATCCTACGAGCAGTACTTC.

The chain combines TRBV29-1 with TRBJ2-3; D tentatively fits TRBD1 or TRBD2 (5 bases each). Germline assignment: CDR1 SQVTM and CDR2 ANQGSEA. The CDR3 has 13 residues. V dropped 7 bases and J dropped 6 bases, with 17 bases sitting between them. CDR3 DNA sequence: TGCAGCGCTGGGGGACGCGCCAGGGATACGCAGTATTTT. Its translation is CSAGGRARDTQYF.

This clone was recorded a few times. The chain employs TRBV27 and TRBJ2-7; TRBD2 agrees at 8 bases. The length of the CDR3 is 14 residues. The germline V gene has CDR1 MNHEY and CDR2 SMNVEV (reference sequence). The V gene end was trimmed by 3 bases and the J gene end by 3 bases; junction bases not matched to a gene: 4. Written as DNA, the CDR3 is TGTGCCAGCAGTTTTCGGGAGGGGTACTACGAGCAGTACTTC. This translates into CASSFREGYYEQYF.

About this clone: A much bigger clone sits one base away, suggesting this may be a read error. The chain combines TRBV28 with TRBJ2-3; D ambiguous. Germline V CDR1 and CDR2: MDHEN, SYDVKM. The CDR3 loop spans 11 amino acids. V lost 6 bases and J 3 bases, leaving 4 bases between the germline ends. For the CDR3, the DNA is TGTGCCAGCAGCCTGACAGATACGCAGTATTTT. Translating gives CASSLTDTQYF.

This chain joins TRBV2 and TRBJ2-5, with D perhaps TRBD2 (5 bases). This CDR3 region has 13 residues. V was clipped by 1 base and J by 5 bases, with 8 bases between them. The germline CDR1 and CDR2 sequences are SNHLY and FYNNEI. The CDR3 DNA follows: TGTGCCAGCAGTGAAGAAACGGGGGAGACCCAGTACTTC. Residues: CASSEETGETQYF. The full variable domain, its missing parts supplied by reference TRBV2 and TRBJ2-5, is EPEVTQTPSHQVTQMGQEVILRCVPISNHLYFYWYRQILGQKVEFLVSFYNNEISEKSEIFDDQFSVERPDGSNFTLKIRSTKLEDSAMYFCASSEETGETQYFGPGTRLLVL.

The genes are TRBV2 and TRBJ2-3, with 15 bases identical to TRBD2. This CDR3 contains 19 residues. From germline, CDR1 is SNHLY and CDR2 FYNNEI. The V and J ends lost 1 base and 4 bases, in that order; junction bases with no gene match: 9. CDR3 DNA: TGTGCCAGCAGTGAAGACACGGGACTAGCGGGAGGTAATCCAGATACGCAGTATTTT. Translation: CASSEDTGLAGGNPDTQYF.

The chain is built from TRBV6-6 and TRBJ2-1, with TRBD2 matching over 8 bases. V trimming: 2 bases; J trimming: 7 bases; junction bases outside the gene matches: 10. The CDR3 runs to 16 residues. Germline CDR1 reads MNHNY; CDR2 reads SVGAGI (reference sequence). The CDR3 DNA sequence: TGTGCCAGCAGTTACGGGCCCGGGAGGGCCGGGAATGAGCAGTTCTTC. Amino acid sequence: CASSYGPGRAGNEQFF.

This clone was recorded a few times. This sequence joins TRBV29-1 and TRBJ2-2, with 13 nucleotides matching TRBD2. The germline CDR1 and CDR2 sequences are SQVTM and ANQGSEA. The CDR3 has 16 residues. V lost 5 bases, J lost 4 bases, and 7 bases stayed unmatched. The CDR3: CSVRTSGSSGTGELFF. The CDR3 nucleotides read TGCAGCGTTAGGACTAGCGGGAGTTCAGGCACCGGGGAGCTGTTTTTT.

The CDR3 spells CSVEELGQQFF. The DNA of the CDR3 is TGCAGCGTTGAAGAGTTGGGGCAGCAGTTCTTC. This chain connects TRBV29-1 to TRBJ2-1, with D possibly TRBD1 on 5 matching bases. V was pared by 0 bases and J by 11 bases, with 8 bases between. Germline CDR1 and CDR2: SQVTM and ANQGSEA. The CDR3 sequence is 11 residues long.

The chain uses TRBV2 and TRBJ2-2, with a weak D call TRBD1 (6 bases). The germline V gene encodes CDR1 SNHLY and CDR2 FYNNEI. CDR3 size: 15 residues. Trimming took off 1 base at V and 4 bases at J, with 10 bases between the two ends. The DNA for the CDR3 is TGTGCCAGCAGTGAAGGAAACAGGGCCACCGGGGAGCTGTTTTTT. This codes for CASSEGNRATGELFF.

The chain joins TRBV4-1 to TRBJ1-2; TRBD1 agrees at 7 bases. Trimming removed 3 bases from V and 2 bases from J; junction bases left unmatched: 3. The CDR3 is 14 residues long. Germline CDR1 MGHRA, CDR2 YSYEKL. In DNA, the CDR3 is TGCGCCAGCAGCCAGACGACAGGGAACTATGGCTACACCTTC. Its translation: CASSQTTGNYGYTF.

The chain uses TRBV29-1 and TRBJ2-2; D is undetermined. The CDR3 runs 12 residues. Looked up from germline, CDR1 is SQVTM and CDR2 is ANQGSEA. V was cut by 4 bases and J by 3 bases, with 6 bases left in between. CDR3 DNA: TGCAGCGTTGTAACGGACACCGGGGAGCTGTTTTTT. Translated: CSVVTDTGELFF.

The chain is built from TRBV4-2 and TRBJ2-4, with 13 nucleotides matching TRBD2. After removal of 0 bases from V and 2 bases from J, the junction contained 7 bases not matched to a gene. The CDR3 spans 19 residues. CDR1 LGHNA and CDR2 YNFKEQ come from the germline V gene. In nucleotides, the CDR3 is TGTGCCAGCAGCCAAGATCTAAGGACTAGCGGGAGAACCAAAAACATTCAGTACTTC. It yields the protein CASSQDLRTSGRTKNIQYF.

The V call is TRBV28, the J call TRBJ1-2; tentatively, D is TRBD1 (6 bases). Trimming stripped 3 bases from V and 8 bases from J, with 10 bases between. Per the germline V gene, CDR1 is MDHEN and CDR2 is SYDVKM. This CDR3 is 12 amino acids long. In nucleotides, the CDR3 is TGTGCCAGCAGTTTCGACAGGCAGGGCTACACCTTC. Protein product: CASSFDRQGYTF.

This clone was observed a few times. The V gene is TRBV7-2, the J gene TRBJ2-1; D may be TRBD1 or TRBD2 (6 bases each). Germline V gene sequence: CDR1 SGHTA, CDR2 FQGNSA. The CDR3 is 18 amino acids. Deletions cut 2 bases from V and 0 bases from J, with 17 bases between. CDR3 sequence reads: CASSLPKGGLSSYNEQFF. For the CDR3, the DNA is TGTGCCAGCAGCTTACCAAAGGGGGGCCTGAGCTCCTACAATGAGCAGTTCTTC.

In DNA, the CDR3 is TGCGCCAGCAGTCAACCCCGCGGGCGGCCGTTCGAGCAGTTCTTC. This translates into CASSQPRGRPFEQFF. The chain recombines TRBV23-1 with TRBJ2-1; possibly TRBD2 for D (5 bases). TRBV23-1 is marked as an open reading frame, function uncertain. The CDR3 totals 15 residues. Trimming left V 2 bases short and J 10 bases short, with 18 bases between.

The V gene is TRBV10-3, the J gene TRBJ2-3; 12 positions agree with TRBD2. Germline trimming cut 1 base from V and 8 bases from J; bases unmatched to any gene: 7. The CDR3 totals 16 residues. CDR1 and CDR2 from the germline V gene are ENHRY and SYGVKD. CDR3 sequence: CAISEWTSGAQGTQYF. The CDR3 region has the DNA TGTGCCATCAGTGAGTGGACTAGCGGGGCCCAGGGTACGCAGTATTTT.

The chain carries TRBV27 and TRBJ1-2; maybe TRBD1 (5 bases). The V gene's germline CDR1 is MNHEY and CDR2 SMNVEV (reference sequence). Trimming stripped 4 bases from V and 3 bases from J, with 12 bases between. There are 14 residues in the CDR3. The CDR3 DNA follows: TGTGCCAGCAGTTCCCGGGACGGCCACTATGGCTACACCTTC. It specifies CASSSRDGHYGYTF.

This chain uses TRBV7-8 with TRBJ1-1; tentative D call: TRBD1 (5 bases). From germline, CDR1 is SGHVS and CDR2 FQNEAQ. V shed 3 bases and J shed 1 base, with 21 bases lying between them. This CDR3 has 18 residues. CDR3 sequence reads: CASSLGRVGFSPNTEAFF. DNA for the CDR3: TGTGCCAGCAGCTTGGGCAGGGTCGGGTTTTCTCCGAACACTGAAGCTTTCTTT. The full variable domain, completed using reference TRBV7-8 and TRBJ1-1, is GAGVSQSPRYKVAKRGQDVALRCDPISGHVSLFWYQQALGQGPEFLTYFQNEAQLDKSGLPSDRFFAERPEGSVSTLKIQRTQQEDSAVYLCASSLGRVGFSPNTEAFFGQGTRLTVV.

The chain has TRBV6-1 and TRBJ2-6, with unresolved D. V lost 4 bases and J 0 bases, leaving 13 bases between the germline ends. Germline lookup yields CDR1 MNHNS and CDR2 SASEGT. The CDR3 has 17 amino acids. CDR3 amino acids: CASSAGLLGSGANVLTF. CDR3 sequence (DNA): TGTGCCAGCAGTGCTGGTCTACTCGGCTCTGGGGCCAACGTCCTGACTTTC.

Of note for this clone: The same CDR3 arises from other DNA sequences in this sample as well. The chain has TRBV28 and TRBJ2-1; D is undetermined. The CDR3 is made up of 11 amino acids. The germline V gene encodes CDR1 MDHEN and CDR2 SYDVKM. Trimming stripped 6 bases from V and 6 bases from J, with 6 bases between. The CDR3, as DNA: TGTGCCAGCAGCTCGCCCAATGAGCAGTTCTTC. Its protein is CASSSPNEQFF.

The chain is built from TRBV2 and TRBJ2-3; no definite D call. The CDR3 has 13 amino acids. V dropped 3 bases and J dropped 1 base, with 5 bases sitting between them. Germline lookup yields CDR1 SNHLY and CDR2 FYNNEI. CDR3 DNA sequence: TGTGCCAGCAGTGATTACGGCACAGATACGCAGTATTTT. It encodes CASSDYGTDTQYF.

V and J are TRBV30 and TRBJ2-1, with D perhaps assigned TRBD1 or TRBD2 (7 bases each). V was trimmed by 1 base and J by 5 bases, leaving 15 bases between them. CDR1 GTSNPN and CDR2 SVGIG come from the germline V gene (reference sequence). This CDR3 comprises 15 residues. CDR3 region: CAWSEGASGHNEQFF. The CDR3, as DNA: TGTGCCTGGAGTGAGGGGGCTAGCGGCCACAATGAGCAGTTCTTC.

This clone was counted between two and nine times. V usage is TRBV29-1 and J usage is TRBJ2-5; 7 bases agree with TRBD1. The CDR3 has 13 amino acids. Germline assignment: CDR1 SQVTM and CDR2 ANQGSEA. V was pared by 8 bases and J by 5 bases, with 11 bases of the junction left unmatched. The CDR3: CSSRRGQGETQYF. DNA of the CDR3: TGCAGCTCCCGAAGGGGGCAGGGGGAGACCCAGTACTTC.

This clone was counted between two and nine times. The chain joins TRBV28 to TRBJ1-2; D gene uncertain. CDR1 is MDHEN, CDR2 SYDVKM, per germline. V was pared by 8 bases and J by 6 bases, with 10 bases between. The CDR3 covers 11 residues. CDR3 DNA sequence: TGTGCCAGCGGCCAGGTGCATGGCTACACCTTC. Protein sequence: CASGQVHGYTF.

This chain uses TRBV6-5 with TRBJ2-5, with 10 bases matching TRBD2. The CDR3 covers 14 residues. Germline values: CDR1 MNHEY, CDR2 SVGAGI. V lost 4 bases, J lost 3 bases, and 2 bases stayed unmatched. The CDR3 region is CASSFGLAEETQYF. DNA of the CDR3: TGTGCCAGCAGTTTCGGACTAGCGGAAGAGACCCAGTACTTC.